The clone carrying this T cell receptor beta chain was seen a few times. Antigen unknown. Repertoires were generated with immunoSEQ multiplex PCR, while TCRdb's copy carries only in-frame clones and drops some. The table has 150,000 to 200,000 clones, 70% to 90% seen once; the top ten hold roughly a quarter. V dropped 5 bases and J dropped 7 bases, with 12 bases sitting between them. CDR1 is KGHSH and CDR2 is LQKENI in the germline V gene. The CDR3 sequence is 14 residues long. The record originates from a study of T cell responses to AZD1222 COVID-19 vaccine. Notes on the study in general: After two AZD1222 doses, spike-specific TCR breadth and depth rose versus day 0. The peak T cell response came first, and repertoires were sampled only after it. Regions left unmutated in variants are reportedly the target of nearly half of spike-specific TCRs.

Pooling was applied to second doses at about 4 or about 12 weeks. This receptor was obtained from an adult who received the AZD1222 COVID-19 vaccine. The sample here was peripheral blood, taken 28 days after the second AZD1222 dose. The chain uses TRBV18 and TRBJ1-6; D unresolved. The CDR3 is CASSETAKNSPLHF. CDR3 nucleotide sequence: TGTGCCAGCTCAGAAACCGCCAAGAATTCACCCCTCCACTTT.